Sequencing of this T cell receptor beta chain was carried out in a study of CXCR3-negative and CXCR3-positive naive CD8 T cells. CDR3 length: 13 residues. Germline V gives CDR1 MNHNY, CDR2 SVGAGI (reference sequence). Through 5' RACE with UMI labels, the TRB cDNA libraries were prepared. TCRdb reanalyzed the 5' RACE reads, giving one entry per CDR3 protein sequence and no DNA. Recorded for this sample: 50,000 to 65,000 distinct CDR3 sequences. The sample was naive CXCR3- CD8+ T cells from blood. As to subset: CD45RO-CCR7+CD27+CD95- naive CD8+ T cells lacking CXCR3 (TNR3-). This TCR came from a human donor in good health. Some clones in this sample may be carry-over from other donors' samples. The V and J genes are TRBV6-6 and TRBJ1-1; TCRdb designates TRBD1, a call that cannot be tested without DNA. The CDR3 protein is CASSYSNGGEAFF.